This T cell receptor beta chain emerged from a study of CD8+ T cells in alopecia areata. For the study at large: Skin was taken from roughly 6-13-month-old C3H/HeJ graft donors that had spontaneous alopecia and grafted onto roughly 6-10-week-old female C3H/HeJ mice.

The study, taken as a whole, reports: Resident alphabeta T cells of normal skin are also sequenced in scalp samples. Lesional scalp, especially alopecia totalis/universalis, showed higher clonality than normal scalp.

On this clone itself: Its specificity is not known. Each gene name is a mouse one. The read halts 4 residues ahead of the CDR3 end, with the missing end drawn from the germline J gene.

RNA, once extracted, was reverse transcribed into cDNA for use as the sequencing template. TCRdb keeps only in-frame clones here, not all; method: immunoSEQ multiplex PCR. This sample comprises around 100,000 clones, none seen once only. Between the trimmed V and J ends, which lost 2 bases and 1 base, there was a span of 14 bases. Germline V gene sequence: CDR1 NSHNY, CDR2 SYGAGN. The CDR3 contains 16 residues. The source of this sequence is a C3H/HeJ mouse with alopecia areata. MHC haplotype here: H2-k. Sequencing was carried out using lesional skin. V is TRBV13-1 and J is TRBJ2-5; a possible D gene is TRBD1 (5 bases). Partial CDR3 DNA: TGTGCCAGCAGTGAGGCAGGGTGGGAGGACCAAGAC. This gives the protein CASSEAGWEDQD. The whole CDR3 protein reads CASSEAGWEDQDTQYF.